These 32 T cell receptor beta chains were sequenced from one sample in a study of OX40 agonist ivuxolimab in advanced cancers. TCRdb's table, derived via immunoSEQ multiplex PCR, lists solely in-frame clones and lacks some. Seen here are tens of thousands of clones, around 90% observed once, and the top ten hold roughly 16%. The sample consisted of CD4+ or CD8+ T cells sorted from blood, taken in a trial of the OX40 agonist ivuxolimab. Receptor source: an adult with an advanced solid tumor such as melanoma, head and neck, liver or kidney cancer.

The gene calls are TRBV6-5 and TRBJ1-1; D unresolved. Deletions cut 2 bases from V and 1 base from J, with 8 bases between. CDR1 is MNHEY, CDR2 SVGAGI, per germline. The CDR3 length is 14 residues. In nucleotides, the CDR3 is TGTGCCAGCAGTTACCGGCAGACGAACACTGAAGCTTTCTTT. Translating it yields CASSYRQTNTEAFF.

This chain joins TRBV28 and TRBJ2-4; tentative D call: TRBD2 (6 bases). CDR1 is MDHEN, CDR2 SYDVKM, per germline. The CDR3 extends over 17 amino acids. Trimming removed 1 base from V and 0 bases from J, with 13 bases in between. This CDR3 is CASSLLAGTLAKNIQYF. The CDR3 nucleotides are TGTGCCAGCAGTTTATTGGCAGGGACTCTAGCCAAAAACATTCAGTACTTC.

This chain joins TRBV6-5 and TRBJ2-7; 9 nucleotides align to TRBD1. The trim removed 4 bases at V and 2 bases at J, leaving 6 bases unmatched. CDR1 MNHEY and CDR2 SVGAGI come from the germline V gene. CDR3 size: 15 residues. CDR3 in DNA: TGTGCCAGCAGTTTCGGACAGGGGATACCCTACGAGCAGTACTTC. Encoded protein: CASSFGQGIPYEQYF.

The chain combines TRBV25-1 with TRBJ2-7, with 13 nucleotides matching TRBD2. Germline lookup yields CDR1 MGHDK and CDR2 SYGVNS. V lost 6 bases, J lost 7 bases, and 6 bases stayed unmatched. The CDR3 has 14 amino acids. CDR3 coding DNA: TGTGCCAGCAGCCGGACTAGCGGGAGCGAAGAGCAGTACTTC. Its protein is CASSRTSGSEEQYF.

This rearrangement joins TRBV6-5 to TRBJ1-2; D is undetermined. Trimming took off 2 bases at V and 1 base at J, with 11 bases between the two ends. Germline V gene lookup returns CDR1 MNHEY and CDR2 SVGAGI. This CDR3 region has 15 residues. The CDR3 here is CASSYRQTNNYGYTF. The CDR3 DNA sequence: TGTGCCAGCAGTTACAGGCAAACAAATAACTATGGCTACACCTTC.

This clone was observed once. The chain couples TRBV7-8 to TRBJ2-7; D tentatively fits TRBD1 or TRBD2 (5 bases each). Germline-derived CDR1 and CDR2 are SGHVS and FQNEAQ. V was shortened by 3 bases and J by 3 bases, with 9 bases between the two germline ends. The CDR3 is made up of 13 amino acids. CDR3 amino acids: CASSLVGGYEQYF. In DNA, the CDR3 is TGTGCCAGCAGCTTGGTTGGGGGCTACGAGCAGTACTTC.

This rearrangement joins TRBV27 to TRBJ2-6, with D perhaps TRBD1 or TRBD2 (5 bases each). The CDR3 runs to 17 residues. V lost 3 bases and J 0 bases, leaving 12 bases between the germline ends. Germline V gene data show CDR1 as MNHEY and CDR2 as SMNVEV (reference sequence). CDR3 sequence reads: CASSFSWDGSGANVLTF. The CDR3 nucleotides read TGTGCCAGCAGTTTCTCGTGGGACGGCTCTGGGGCCAACGTCCTGACTTTC. Supplemented by reference TRBV27 and TRBJ2-6, the full variable domain reads EAQVTQNPRYLITVTGKKLTVTCSQNMNHEYMSWYRQDPGLGLRQIYYSMNVEVTDKGDVPEGYKVSRKEKRNFPLILESPSPNQTSLYFCASSFSWDGSGANVLTFGAGSRLTVL.

The chain uses TRBV5-8 and TRBJ1-5, with TRBD1 as a possible D gene (5 bases). CDR1 and CDR2 from the germline V gene are SGHTS and YDEGEE. The CDR3 spans 16 residues. Between the trimmed V and J ends, which lost 0 bases and 0 bases, there was a span of 10 bases. Here the CDR3 reads CASSLGGDYSNQPQHF. DNA for the CDR3: TGTGCCAGCAGCTTGGGTGGGGACTATAGCAATCAGCCCCAGCATTTT. The whole variable domain, remainder taken from reference TRBV5-8 and TRBJ1-5, is EAGVTQSPTHLIKTRGQQATLRCSPISGHTSVYWYQQALGLGLQFLLWYDEGEERNRGNFPPRFSGRQFPNYSSELNVNALELEDSALYLCASSLGGDYSNQPQHFGDGTRLSIL.

This clone came up a few times. J is TRBJ2-2 and V is TRBV6-5, with D perhaps matching TRBD1 (5 bases). Trimming shortened V by 2 bases and J by 8 bases, and 6 bases separated the two germline ends. Germline CDR1 MNHEY, CDR2 SVGAGI. This CDR3 region has 12 residues. The chain's CDR3 is CASSYAGGELFF. The CDR3 coding sequence is TGTGCCAGCAGTTACGCAGGGGGGGAGCTGTTTTTT.

Only one count was recorded for this clone. The V gene is TRBV28, the J gene TRBJ2-5; D is possibly TRBD1 (6 bases). The CDR3 length is 14 residues. Germline CDR1 MDHEN, CDR2 SYDVKM. V was pared by 8 bases and J by 7 bases, with 20 bases between. CDR3 sequence (DNA): TGTGCCAGCGACGCACAGGGTACGTTTGGGACCCAGTACTTC. Its translation is CASDAQGTFGTQYF.

This chain uses TRBV7-6 with TRBJ2-7, with D possibly being TRBD1 (7 bases). The CDR3 sequence is 14 residues long. CDR1 is SGHVS, CDR2 FNYEAQ, per germline. V was shortened by 1 base and J by 4 bases, with 11 bases between the two germline ends. The CDR3, as DNA: TGTGCCAGCAGCTTAGGTCAGGGGGGATACGAGCAGTACTTC. Translating it yields CASSLGQGGYEQYF.

CDR3 in DNA: TGTGCCAGCAGCTTTCTGCGGGCCTACAAAAACATTCAGTACTTC. Residues: CASSFLRAYKNIQYF. The V gene is TRBV11-2, the J gene TRBJ2-4; a weak D match, TRBD2 (5 bases). The V end lost 3 bases, the J end lost 3 bases, and 12 bases lay between the germline ends. This CDR3 has 15 residues. In germline, CDR1 is SGHAT, CDR2 FQNNGV.

V gene TRBV6-6 combines with J gene TRBJ2-7; 8 positions agree with TRBD1. The CDR3 runs to 15 residues. The V gene's germline CDR1 is MNHNY and CDR2 SVGAGI (reference sequence). After removal of 2 bases from V and 4 bases from J, the junction contained 7 bases not matched to a gene. The CDR3 DNA follows: TGTGCCAGCAGTTACGGCCAGGGGGCGCCTTACGAGCAGTACTTC. Its translation: CASSYGQGAPYEQYF.

This rearrangement joins TRBV7-9 to TRBJ2-1; 8 positions match TRBD1. The CDR3 spans 14 residues. Germline CDR1 and CDR2: SEHNR and FQNEAQ (reference sequence). V dropped 6 bases and J dropped 2; count of bases not matched to a gene: 3. CDR3 nucleotides: TGTGCCAGCAGGGGGACAGGCCCCTACAATGAGCAGTTCTTC. Amino acids: CASRGTGPYNEQFF.

About this clone: The junction shows a germline mismatch at one end, possibly a read error. The chain combines TRBV12-5 with TRBJ2-7; tentative D call: TRBD1 (5 bases). Germline CDR1 and CDR2: LGHNT and FRNRAP. This CDR3 has 12 residues. The CDR3, as DNA: TGTGCTAGTGGTTTGTCCCGACAGCTGCCGTGCTTC. Its protein product is CASGLSRQLPCF.

The chain is built from TRBV5-1 and TRBJ2-5; D possibly corresponds to TRBD2 (5 bases). Germline V CDR1 and CDR2: SGHRS, YFSETQ. V was shortened by 4 bases and J by 3 bases, with 16 bases between the two germline ends. The CDR3 is 15 amino acids. CDR3 bases: TGCGCCAGCAGCCAAACTAGAGCCGGCGAAGAGACCCAGTACTTC. This encodes CASSQTRAGEETQYF.

In this sample, this clone turned up a few times. V is TRBV5-4 and J is TRBJ2-2; D not certain. The CDR3 totals 12 residues. Per germline, CDR1 SGHNT and CDR2 YYREEE (reference sequence). V was cut by 1 base and J by 7 bases, with 5 bases left in between. The CDR3 loop is CASSLTVGELFF. The CDR3 DNA is TGTGCCAGCAGCTTGACAGTCGGGGAGCTGTTTTTT.

J is TRBJ2-4 and V is TRBV5-6; perhaps TRBD2 as D (5 bases). CDR3 length: 13 amino acids. From germline, CDR1 is SGHDT and CDR2 YYEEEE. Trimming stripped 0 bases from V and 6 bases from J, with 7 bases between. CDR3 coding DNA: TGTGCCAGCAGCTTGGGGGCGGGAAACATTCAGTACTTC. Protein product: CASSLGAGNIQYF.

V and J are TRBV7-9 and TRBJ2-7; 8 nucleotides line up with TRBD1. The length of the CDR3 is 14 residues. Per the germline V gene, CDR1 is SEHNR and CDR2 is FQNEAQ (reference sequence). Unmatched junction bases numbered 5, after V lost 1 base and J lost 6 bases. CDR3 protein: CASSLGMTGAEQYF. The CDR3 bases are TGTGCCAGCAGCTTAGGGATGACAGGGGCCGAGCAGTACTTC.

CDR3 DNA sequence: TGTGCCAGCAGTACGCAGACAGGGATCACAGATACGCAGTATTTT. The encoded protein is CASSTQTGITDTQYF. The V call is TRBV6-1, the J call TRBJ2-3; 7 bases map to TRBD1. CDR3 length equals 15 residues. The germline CDR1 and CDR2 sequences are MNHNS and SASEGT. V shed 5 bases and J 2 bases; nucleotides not matched to a gene: 7.

The rearrangement links TRBV18 to TRBJ2-1, with D unresolved. The V end was cut by 0 bases, the J end by 6 bases, with 12 bases between. The CDR3 sequence is 15 residues long. CDR1 is KGHSH, CDR2 LQKENI, per germline. In DNA, the CDR3 is TGTGCCAGCTCACCACCACCGGGTTCCGTCAATGAGCAGTTCTTC. This sequence encodes CASSPPPGSVNEQFF.

This chain uses TRBV5-6 with TRBJ1-1; the D gene is possibly TRBD1 (6 bases). Trimming took off 4 bases at V and 4 bases at J, with 14 bases between the two ends. Germline values: CDR1 SGHDT, CDR2 YYEEEE. CDR3 length: 14 residues. The DNA for the CDR3 is TGTGCCAGCAGCCCACTAGGGGGAAGCACTGAAGCTTTCTTT. This translates into CASSPLGGSTEAFF.

The chain is built from TRBV18 and TRBJ1-1; D is possibly TRBD1 (6 bases). V gave up 3 bases and J gave up 1 base, with 15 bases separating them. The germline V gene has CDR1 KGHSH and CDR2 LQKENI. The CDR3 length is 16 residues. As DNA, the CDR3 is TGTGCCAGCTCACCCGAATTACAGGGCAAGAACACTGAAGCTTTCTTT. As protein: CASSPELQGKNTEAFF.

The chain uses TRBV5-1 and TRBJ2-3; 7 positions agree with TRBD1. There are 16 residues in the CDR3. From germline, CDR1 is SGHRS and CDR2 YFSETQ. J gave up 5 bases and V 4 bases, and 13 bases lay outside the gene matches. The CDR3 reads CASSEDRVKRGDTQYF. Written as DNA, the CDR3 is TGCGCCAGCAGCGAAGACAGGGTTAAGAGGGGAGATACGCAGTATTTT.

The chain is built from TRBV7-9 and TRBJ2-5, with 8 bases that match TRBD2. V trimming: 0 bases; J trimming: 4 bases; junction bases outside the gene matches: 4. CDR3 length: 15 amino acids. From germline, CDR1 is SEHNR and CDR2 FQNEAQ (reference sequence). As DNA, the CDR3 is TGTGCCAGCAGCTTAGCGCAGACTAGCGCAGAGACCCAGTACTTC. It specifies CASSLAQTSAETQYF.

J is TRBJ2-7 and V is TRBV25-1, with D unclear. Trimming removed 8 bases from V and 1 base from J, with 0 bases in between. The length of the CDR3 is 9 residues. The germline CDR1 and CDR2 sequences are MGHDK and SYGVNS. The CDR3 DNA sequence: TGTGCCAGCTCCTACGAGCAGTACTTC. Translated: CASSYEQYF.

The V and J genes are TRBV18 and TRBJ2-7, with unresolved D. This CDR3 is 14 amino acids long. The ends were cut back, 6 bases at V and 0 bases at J, with 12 bases in the middle. Germline V lookup: CDR1 KGHSH, CDR2 LQKENI. This CDR3 is CASSRGPSSYEQYF. DNA for the CDR3: TGTGCCAGCTCCCGTGGTCCGAGCTCCTACGAGCAGTACTTC.

This sequence joins TRBV7-8 and TRBJ2-2; D ambiguous. CDR1 is SGHVS, CDR2 FQNEAQ, per germline. The CDR3 extends over 13 amino acids. Trimming removed 5 bases from V and 7 bases from J, with 11 bases in between. The CDR3 here is CASSKEPGGELFF. For the CDR3, the DNA is TGTGCCAGCAGCAAAGAACCAGGCGGGGAGCTGTTTTTT.

The CDR3 DNA follows: TGTGCCAGCAGCTCCCGGGGGAGCCTGGCTTACGAGCAGTACTTC. Its protein product is CASSSRGSLAYEQYF. This chain links TRBV6-5 with TRBJ2-7; D is perhaps TRBD2 (6 bases). Germline V gene sequence: CDR1 MNHEY, CDR2 SVGAGI. The CDR3 length is 15 residues. V was pared by 6 bases and J by 4 bases, with 19 bases between.

The CDR3 region has the DNA TGTGCCAGCAGCTTAGCTTCGGCTAGCGGATACAATGAGCAGTTCTTC. It encodes CASSLASASGYNEQFF. V and J are TRBV13 and TRBJ2-1, with 7 bases lining up with TRBD2. Per germline, CDR1 PRHDT and CDR2 FYEKMQ (reference sequence). The CDR3 has 16 amino acids. The ends lost 1 base at V and 4 bases at J; junction bases unmatched: 7.

CDR3 sequence: CAIPLVGRGTSGANVLTF. For the CDR3, the DNA is TGTGCCATCCCCCTAGTTGGTAGGGGGACCTCTGGGGCCAACGTCCTGACTTTC. The J gene is TRBJ2-6, the V gene TRBV10-3, with a tentative D call TRBD1 (6 bases). The CDR3 length is 18 residues. V was shortened by 8 bases and J by 0 bases, with 20 bases between the two germline ends. CDR1 ENHRY and CDR2 SYGVKD come from the germline V gene.

This clone showed up just once. This sequence joins TRBV18 and TRBJ2-5; no clear D gene. Between the trimmed V and J ends, which lost 4 bases and 3 bases, there was a span of 6 bases. The CDR3 sequence is 12 residues long. Germline V CDR1 and CDR2: KGHSH, LQKENI. The CDR3 sequence is CASSLDKETQYF. DNA for the CDR3: TGTGCCAGCTCACTAGATAAAGAGACCCAGTACTTC.